The 20 T cell receptor beta chains in this list originate from one sample, sequenced in a study of shared clonotypes between healthy human individuals (TCRdb year 2020). Library prep was done by the immunoSEQ multiplex PCR assay. Not all clones reach the TCRdb copy of this immuneACCESS table, which keeps in-frame sequences only. Checked studies attribute under half of the gap to unresolved V genes and leave the rest unexplained. Within this sample are roughly 640,000 clones, with almost 97% of them counted one time only. The leading ten clones occupy 0.045% to 0.07% of the sample. Sequenced sample: naive CD4+ T cells sorted from blood. Interpreted using the paper, the cell subset or site label stands for: CD45RA+ positively selected. The origin of the receptors is a young woman in good health.

CDR3 in DNA: TGCGCCAGCAGCCCCCTCTTGGAGGTGGGGAGCACTGAAGCTTTCTTT. Its translation: CASSPLLEVGSTEAFF. This chain uses TRBV4-1 with TRBJ1-1; D not resolved. The V gene lost 4 bases and the J gene lost 4 bases, with 19 bases spanning the gap. CDR3 size: 16 residues. In germline, CDR1 is MGHRA, CDR2 YSYEKL.

V and J are TRBV18 and TRBJ1-5; 9 bases match TRBD1. The germline CDR1 and CDR2 sequences are KGHSH and LQKENI. Trimming removed 6 bases from V and 0 bases from J; junction bases left unmatched: 3. The CDR3 extends over 15 amino acids. CDR3 nucleotide sequence: TGTGCCAGCTCGGGACAGGGAAATAGCAATCAGCCCCAGCATTTT. Amino acid sequence: CASSGQGNSNQPQHF.

The V and J genes are TRBV4-1 and TRBJ2-5; the D gene is possibly TRBD2 (5 bases). This CDR3 has 13 amino acids. The germline V and J ends were trimmed by 4 bases and 5 bases, with 11 bases remaining between them. Germline CDR1 MGHRA, CDR2 YSYEKL. The CDR3 DNA sequence: TGCGCCAGCAGCCTAGCGTTGGGGGAGACCCAGTACTTC. It codes for CASSLALGETQYF.

The gene calls are TRBV28 and TRBJ2-1; 9 positions agree with TRBD2. Germline lookup yields CDR1 MDHEN and CDR2 SYDVKM. V lost 5 bases to trimming and J lost 3 bases; unmatched junction nucleotides: 11. This CDR3 comprises 17 residues. DNA for the CDR3: TGTGCCAGCAGTCATCTAGCGGGGAGGGGAAACTACAATGAGCAGTTCTTC. It codes for CASSHLAGRGNYNEQFF. The full variable domain, rest sourced from reference TRBV28 and TRBJ2-1, is DVKVTQSSRYLVKRTGEKVFLECVQDMDHENMFWYRQDPGLGLRLIYFSYDVKMKEKGDIPEGYSVSREKKERFSLILESASTNQTSMYLCASSHLAGRGNYNEQFFGPGTRLTVL.

The rearrangement uses TRBV7-9 and TRBJ2-5; D is uncertain. In germline, CDR1 is SEHNR, CDR2 FQNEAQ (reference sequence). V gave up 2 bases and J gave up 1 base, with 11 bases separating them. This CDR3 has 15 amino acids. The CDR3 nucleotides are TGTGCCAGCAGCTTAAAGGTCGGAAGCCAAGAGACCCAGTACTTC. It translates to CASSLKVGSQETQYF.

The CDR3 nucleotides are TGTGCCAGCAGCCAGGGACTCCCATACGAGCAGTACTTC. It is translated as CASSQGLPYEQYF. This sequence joins TRBV28 and TRBJ2-7; tentatively, D is TRBD2 (6 bases). CDR1 and CDR2 (germline): MDHEN, SYDVKM. V shed 6 bases and J shed 4 bases, with 13 bases lying between them. The CDR3 consists of 13 residues.

This chain uses TRBV4-1 with TRBJ1-5, with no clear D. Germline V lookup: CDR1 MGHRA, CDR2 YSYEKL. The CDR3 runs to 15 residues. Trimming stripped 4 bases from V and 7 bases from J, with 17 bases between. This CDR3 reads CASSPLAGLGQPQHF. The CDR3, as DNA: TGCGCCAGCAGCCCCCTGGCGGGTCTAGGACAGCCCCAGCATTTT.

The chain employs TRBV4-2 and TRBJ2-2; perhaps TRBD2 as D (6 bases). V was shortened by 6 bases and J by 8 bases, with 10 bases between the two germline ends. The CDR3 extends over 12 amino acids. Germline CDR1 and CDR2: LGHNA and YNFKEQ. The CDR3 DNA reads as TGTGCCAGCAGGCTCGGGGGAGGGGAGCTGTTTTTT. Protein sequence: CASRLGGGELFF.

J is TRBJ2-7 and V is TRBV28; a weak D match, TRBD2 (6 bases). This CDR3 has 14 amino acids. CDR1 and CDR2 from the germline V gene are MDHEN and SYDVKM. V gave up 11 bases and J gave up 0 bases, with 17 bases separating them. In DNA form, the CDR3 reads TGTGCCTTCTCGAGTCCCGGGAGCTCCTACGAGCAGTACTTC. It yields the protein CAFSSPGSSYEQYF.

CDR3 nucleotide sequence: TGTGCCAGCAGCTACGGACAGGGCTATGGCTACACCTTC. Its protein product is CASSYGQGYGYTF. This sequence joins TRBV13 and TRBJ1-2; 8 positions match TRBD1. Trimming at V came to 4 bases and at J to 4 bases, leaving 2 bases not matched to a gene. The germline V gene has CDR1 PRHDT and CDR2 FYEKMQ (reference sequence). The CDR3 extends over 13 amino acids.

This chain uses TRBV18 with TRBJ2-6; 8 positions match TRBD1. The CDR3 is 18 amino acids. Germline CDR1 and CDR2: KGHSH and LQKENI. With 3 bases clipped from V and 3 bases from J, the junction kept 10 bases outside the gene matches. The CDR3: CASSPRRTGSGGANVLTF. For the CDR3, the DNA is TGTGCCAGCTCACCCCGCCGGACAGGGAGTGGTGGGGCCAACGTCCTGACTTTC.

The chain employs TRBV28 and TRBJ1-5, with TRBD1 identical over 12 bases. Germline lookup yields CDR1 MDHEN and CDR2 SYDVKM. The CDR3 contains 15 residues. V trimming: 8 bases; J trimming: 2 bases; junction bases outside the gene matches: 4. The DNA for the CDR3 is TGTGCCAGCGGGGGACAGGGGGCAGGCAATCAGCCCCAGCATTTT. This sequence encodes CASGGQGAGNQPQHF. Filled out from reference TRBV28 and TRBJ1-5, the complete variable domain reads DVKVTQSSRYLVKRTGEKVFLECVQDMDHENMFWYRQDPGLGLRLIYFSYDVKMKEKGDIPEGYSVSREKKERFSLILESASTNQTSMYLCASGGQGAGNQPQHFGDGTRLSIL.

The chain joins TRBV19 to TRBJ2-5; 7 bases are shared with TRBD1. The assigned J gene may be wrong: the sequence end matches TRBJ2-7 better. CDR1 LNHDA and CDR2 SQIVND come from the germline V gene (reference sequence). The CDR3 runs 14 residues. CDR3 bases: TGTGCCAGTTCTGGGACAGCTGGGTCCTACGAGCAGTACTTC. It yields the protein CASSGTAGSYEQYF.

J is TRBJ1-5 and V is TRBV29-1; no firm D call. Per the germline V gene, CDR1 is SQVTM and CDR2 is ANQGSEA. There are 11 residues in the CDR3. Trimming took off 4 bases at V and 11 bases at J, with 12 bases between the two ends. The CDR3 DNA is TGCAGCGTTGGGGGTGGAGGGACCCAGCATTTT. The encoded protein is CSVGGGGTQHF.

V gene TRBV14 combines with J gene TRBJ2-7; D remains ambiguous. The V and J ends lost 3 bases and 7 bases respectively, with 13 bases between them. Germline assignment: CDR1 SGHDN and CDR2 FVKESK. The CDR3 loop spans 13 amino acids. CDR3 DNA sequence: TGTGCCAGCAGCCATGCTCCAAGGCAAGAGCAGTACTTC. Its protein product is CASSHAPRQEQYF.

This clone was seen only once. The rearrangement links TRBV6-5 to TRBJ2-1, with D possibly TRBD2 on 5 matching bases. Trimming left V 6 bases short and J 6 bases short, with 6 bases between. The length of the CDR3 is 11 residues. From germline, CDR1 is MNHEY and CDR2 SVGAGI. The CDR3 DNA is TGTGCCAGCAGAGGAGGCAATGAGCAGTTCTTC. The encoded protein is CASRGGNEQFF.

The gene calls are TRBV18 and TRBJ2-7; 9 bases match TRBD1. CDR3 length: 14 residues. CDR1 KGHSH and CDR2 LQKENI come from the germline V gene. J lost 4 bases, V lost 4 bases, and 5 bases had no gene match. The DNA for the CDR3 is TGTGCCAGCTCACTACCGGGACAGGGTTACGAGCAGTACTTC. Its protein is CASSLPGQGYEQYF.

The chain carries TRBV5-1 and TRBJ2-4, with 10 nucleotides matching TRBD1. CDR3 length: 16 residues. Germline V lookup: CDR1 SGHRS, CDR2 YFSETQ. With 3 bases clipped from V and 7 bases from J, the junction kept 10 bases outside the gene matches. For the CDR3, the DNA is TGCGCCAGCAGCTCGGGCACCGGGACAGGGGCCAACATTCAGTACTTC. Residues: CASSSGTGTGANIQYF.

The genes are TRBV7-9 and TRBJ2-1, with D unclear. The CDR3 is 17 amino acids. Per the germline V gene, CDR1 is SEHNR and CDR2 is FQNEAQ (reference sequence). The ends were cut back, 2 bases at V and 4 bases at J, with 18 bases in the middle. The CDR3, as DNA: TGTGCCAGCAGCTTAACCGCAGGTAGCAGAGAATACAATGAGCAGTTCTTC. Translation gives CASSLTAGSREYNEQFF.

The chain joins TRBV6-5 to TRBJ1-5; TRBD1 aligns across 8 bases. The CDR3 has 15 amino acids. Germline assignment: CDR1 MNHEY and CDR2 SVGAGI. Trimming took 5 bases from V and 4 from J; bases not matched to a gene: 7. CDR3 in DNA: TGTGCCAGCAGTGGGTGGACAGGGCTTAATCAGCCCCAGCATTTT. Protein sequence: CASSGWTGLNQPQHF.